This T cell receptor beta chain was recovered during a study of T cells in Graves' hyperthyroidism and ophthalmopathy. The germline V gene encodes CDR1 SEHNR and CDR2 FQNEAQ (reference sequence). The trim removed 2 bases at V and 1 base at J, leaving 4 bases unmatched. The CDR3 totals 15 residues. The source material, RNA transcripts, was used to amplify TCR beta CDR3 regions. HTBI primers were the set used in a first-round RT-PCR of the TCR CDR3. TCRdb recomputed calls from the multiplex PCR reads with MiXCR, one row per CDR3 protein. This sample has some 700,000 distinct CDR3 sequences, with roughly 17% found just once. There are a few counts of this clonotype.

This TCR came from a man between 45 and 60 years old with Graves' hyperthyroidism. The chain joins TRBV7-9 to TRBJ2-5; 7 positions match TRBD1. Sequenced: blood. The CDR3 sequence is CASSLRGQSQETQYF. The CDR3, as DNA: TGTGCCAGCAGCTTAAGGGGGCAAAGCCAAGAGACCCAGTACTTC.